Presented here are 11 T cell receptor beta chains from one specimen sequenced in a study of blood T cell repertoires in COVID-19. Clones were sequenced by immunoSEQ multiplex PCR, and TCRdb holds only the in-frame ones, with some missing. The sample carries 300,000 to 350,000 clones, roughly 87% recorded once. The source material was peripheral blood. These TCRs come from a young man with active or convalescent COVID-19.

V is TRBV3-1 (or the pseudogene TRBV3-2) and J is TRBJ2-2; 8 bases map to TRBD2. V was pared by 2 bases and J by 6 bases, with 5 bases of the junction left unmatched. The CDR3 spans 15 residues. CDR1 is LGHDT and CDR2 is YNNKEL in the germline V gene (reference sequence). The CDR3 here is CASSQPGTRAGELFF. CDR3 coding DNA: TGTGCCAGCAGCCAACCCGGGACTAGAGCCGGGGAGCTGTTTTTT.

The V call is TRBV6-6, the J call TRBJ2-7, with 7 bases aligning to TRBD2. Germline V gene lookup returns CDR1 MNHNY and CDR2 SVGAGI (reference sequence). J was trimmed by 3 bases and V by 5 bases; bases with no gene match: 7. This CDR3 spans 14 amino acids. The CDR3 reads CASSDSGRYYEQYF. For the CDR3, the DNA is TGTGCCAGCAGTGATTCCGGGAGGTACTACGAGCAGTACTTC.

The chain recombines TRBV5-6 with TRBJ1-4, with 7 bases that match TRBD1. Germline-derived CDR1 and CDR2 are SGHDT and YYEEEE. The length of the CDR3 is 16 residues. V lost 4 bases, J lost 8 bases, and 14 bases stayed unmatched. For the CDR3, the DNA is TGTGCCAGCAGCCACACCGGTACAGGGGCTTGGGAAAAACTGTTTTTT. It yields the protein CASSHTGTGAWEKLFF.

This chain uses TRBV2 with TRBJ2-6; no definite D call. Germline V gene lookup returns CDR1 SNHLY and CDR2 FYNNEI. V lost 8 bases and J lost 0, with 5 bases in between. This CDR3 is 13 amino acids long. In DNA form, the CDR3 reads TGTGCCAGCGAGAGCTCTGGGGCCAACGTCCTGACTTTC. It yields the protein CASESSGANVLTF.

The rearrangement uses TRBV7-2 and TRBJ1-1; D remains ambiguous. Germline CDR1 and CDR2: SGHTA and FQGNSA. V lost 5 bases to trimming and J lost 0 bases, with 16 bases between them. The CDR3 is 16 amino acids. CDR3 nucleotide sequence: TGTGCCAGCAGCCCAATTGGGAGACACTTGAACACTGAAGCTTTCTTT. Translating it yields CASSPIGRHLNTEAFF.

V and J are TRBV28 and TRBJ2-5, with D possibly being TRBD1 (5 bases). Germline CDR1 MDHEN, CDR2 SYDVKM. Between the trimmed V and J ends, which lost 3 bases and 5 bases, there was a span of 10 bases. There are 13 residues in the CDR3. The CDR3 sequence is CASSFQGAETQYF. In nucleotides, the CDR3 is TGTGCCAGCAGTTTCCAGGGCGCGGAGACCCAGTACTTC. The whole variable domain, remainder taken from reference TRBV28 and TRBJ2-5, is DVKVTQSSRYLVKRTGEKVFLECVQDMDHENMFWYRQDPGLGLRLIYFSYDVKMKEKGDIPEGYSVSREKKERFSLILESASTNQTSMYLCASSFQGAETQYFGPGTRLLVL.

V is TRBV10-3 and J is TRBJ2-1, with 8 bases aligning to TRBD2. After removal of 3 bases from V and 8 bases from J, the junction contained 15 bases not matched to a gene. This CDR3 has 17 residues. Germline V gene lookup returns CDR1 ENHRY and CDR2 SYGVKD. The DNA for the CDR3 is TGTGCCATCAGTGATGTCCTCCTAGTGGCGGGAGGCGATGAGCAGTTCTTC. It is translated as CAISDVLLVAGGDEQFF.

CDR3 nucleotides: TGCGCCAGCAGCTTGGGGACAGGTCCCCGCTATGGCTACACCTTC. Its translation: CASSLGTGPRYGYTF. The chain employs TRBV5-1 and TRBJ1-2, with 7 bases aligning to TRBD1. Unmatched junction bases numbered 6, after V lost 0 bases and J lost 4 bases. The germline CDR1 and CDR2 sequences are SGHRS and YFSETQ. The CDR3 is 15 amino acids.

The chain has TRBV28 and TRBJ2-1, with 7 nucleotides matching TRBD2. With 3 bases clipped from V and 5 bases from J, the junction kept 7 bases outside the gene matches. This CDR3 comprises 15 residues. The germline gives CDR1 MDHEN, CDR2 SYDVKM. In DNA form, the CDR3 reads TGTGCCAGCAGTTTCGGCGGGAGTGGGGACAATGAGCAGTTCTTC. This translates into CASSFGGSGDNEQFF. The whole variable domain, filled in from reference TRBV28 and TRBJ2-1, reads DVKVTQSSRYLVKRTGEKVFLECVQDMDHENMFWYRQDPGLGLRLIYFSYDVKMKEKGDIPEGYSVSREKKERFSLILESASTNQTSMYLCASSFGGSGDNEQFFGPGTRLTVL.

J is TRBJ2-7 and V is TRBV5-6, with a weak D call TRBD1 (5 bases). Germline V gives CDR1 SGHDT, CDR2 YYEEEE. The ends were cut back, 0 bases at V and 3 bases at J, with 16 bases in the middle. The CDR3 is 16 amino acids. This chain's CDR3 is CASSLDLGVKLYEQYF. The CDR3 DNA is TGTGCCAGCAGCTTGGATTTAGGGGTAAAGCTCTACGAGCAGTACTTC.

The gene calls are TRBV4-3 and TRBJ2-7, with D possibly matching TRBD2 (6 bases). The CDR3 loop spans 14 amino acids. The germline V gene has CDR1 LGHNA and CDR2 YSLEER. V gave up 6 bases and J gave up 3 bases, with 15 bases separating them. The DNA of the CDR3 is TGCGCCAGCAGTGCTGGGGCGGGGATCTACGAGCAGTACTTC. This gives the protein CASSAGAGIYEQYF.